The rows below give T cell receptor beta chains drawn from one sample of a study of long-term antiretroviral therapy in people with HIV. Assay: immunoSEQ multiplex PCR; the TCRdb copy retains only in-frame clones and omits some. The data hold about 23,000 clones, with roughly 84% observed a single time. The source material was unsorted PBMCs, sampled 0.6 years after starting antiretroviral therapy. Every receptor here comes from a man in his sixties with HIV. CDR3s include the opening cysteine and the closing phenylalanine or tryptophan. Fields, in order: V gene, D gene, clone size, J gene, CDR3 DNA, CDR3 protein. A D gene is named only where the DNA matches it firmly. The size field is filled for only some rows; it gives once, few, many or a size class.

>TRBV10-3|NA|NA|TRBJ1-5
TGTGCCATCAGTGAAAGCAGGAGTAATCAGCCCCAGCATTTT
CAISESRSNQPQHF
>TRBV10-3|NA|NA|TRBJ2-4
TGTGCCTCATCCTCCCCGGCCCTCAACATTCAGTACTTC
CASSSPALNIQYF
>TRBV28|NA|NA|TRBJ2-5
TGTGCCAGCAGTTTATGGGGTTCTAAGTCCCAAGAGACCCAGTACTTC
CASSLWGSKSQETQYF
>TRBV7-2|TRBD1|NA|TRBJ1-2
TGTGCCAGCAGCCTGGGGCCTCAGGGGGGTGGCTACACCTTC
CASSLGPQGGGYTF
>TRBV21-1|NA|NA|TRBJ1-6
TGTGCCAGCAGCAACCCTTATACGGGGCGGAATTCACCCCTCCACTTT
CASSNPYTGRNSPLHF
>TRBV14|NA|NA|TRBJ2-5
TGTGCCAGCTCCTTCCAGGACAAGGGGGTGACCTGGGGGAAAGAGACCCAGTACTTC
CASSFQDKGVTWGKETQYF
>TRBV5-5|NA|NA|TRBJ2-7
TGTGCCAGCAGCTTAGCCCCTCCCTCAGGTGGCCTGTACGAGCAGTACTTC
CASSLAPPSGGLYEQYF
>TRBV28|TRBD1|NA|TRBJ1-5
TGTGCCACGACGGGACAGGGCTTAGATCAGCCCCAGCATTTT
CATTGQGLDQPQHF
>TRBV5-1|TRBD1|NA|TRBJ2-3
TGCGCCAGCAGCAACAGGGACAGGGGCGCAGATACGCAGTATTTT
CASSNRDRGADTQYF
>TRBV9|NA|few|TRBJ2-1
TGTGCCAGCAGCGTAGAGGGGGATGAGCAGTTCTTC
CASSVEGDEQFF
>TRBV30|TRBD1|NA|TRBJ2-2
TGTGCCTGGAGGGCCGACAGGGTGTACACCGGGGAGCTGTTTTTT
CAWRADRVYTGELFF
>TRBV27|TRBD1|once|TRBJ1-2
TGTGCCAGCAGTGCTCTGGGTCTTGGAGGACAGGGAATTACCTATGGCTACACCTTC
CASSALGLGGQGITYGYTF